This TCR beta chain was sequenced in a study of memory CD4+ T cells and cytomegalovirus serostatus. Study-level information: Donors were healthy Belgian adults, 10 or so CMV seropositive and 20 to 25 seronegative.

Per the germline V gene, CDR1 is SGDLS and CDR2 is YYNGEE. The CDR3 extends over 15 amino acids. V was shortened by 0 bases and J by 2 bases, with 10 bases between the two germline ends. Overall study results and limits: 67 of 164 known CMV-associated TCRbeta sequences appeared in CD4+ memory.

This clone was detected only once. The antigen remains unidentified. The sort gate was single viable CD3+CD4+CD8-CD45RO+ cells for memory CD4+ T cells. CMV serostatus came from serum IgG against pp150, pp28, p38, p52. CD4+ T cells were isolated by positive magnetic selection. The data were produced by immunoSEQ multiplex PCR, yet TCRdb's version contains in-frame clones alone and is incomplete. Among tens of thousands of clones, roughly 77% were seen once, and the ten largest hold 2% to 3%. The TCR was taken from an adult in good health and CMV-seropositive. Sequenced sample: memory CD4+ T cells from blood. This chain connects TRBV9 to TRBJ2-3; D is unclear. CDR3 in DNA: TGTGCCAGCAGCGTAGGTGTAGTTCCCACAGATACGCAGTATTTT. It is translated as CASSVGVVPTDTQYF.